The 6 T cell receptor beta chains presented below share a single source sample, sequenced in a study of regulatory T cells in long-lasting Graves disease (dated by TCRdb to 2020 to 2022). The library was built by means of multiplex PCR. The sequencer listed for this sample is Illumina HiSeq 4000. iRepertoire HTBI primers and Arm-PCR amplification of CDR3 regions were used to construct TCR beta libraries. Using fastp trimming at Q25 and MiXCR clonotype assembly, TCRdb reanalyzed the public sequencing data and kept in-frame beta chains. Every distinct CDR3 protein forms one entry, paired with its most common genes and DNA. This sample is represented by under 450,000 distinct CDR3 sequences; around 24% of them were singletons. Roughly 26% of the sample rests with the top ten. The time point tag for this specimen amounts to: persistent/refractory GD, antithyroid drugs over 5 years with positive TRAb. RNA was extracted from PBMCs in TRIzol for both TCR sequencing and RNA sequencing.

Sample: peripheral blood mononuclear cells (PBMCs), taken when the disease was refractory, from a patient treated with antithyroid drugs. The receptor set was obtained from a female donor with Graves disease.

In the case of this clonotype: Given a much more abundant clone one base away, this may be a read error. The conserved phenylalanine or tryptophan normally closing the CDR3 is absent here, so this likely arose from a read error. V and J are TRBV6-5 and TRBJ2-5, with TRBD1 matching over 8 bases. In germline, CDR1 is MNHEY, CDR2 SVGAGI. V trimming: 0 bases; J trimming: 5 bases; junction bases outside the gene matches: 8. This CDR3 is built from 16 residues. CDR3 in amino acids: CASSYSIGTGGETQYL. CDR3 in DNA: TGTGCCAGCAGTTACTCGATAGGTACAGGGGGGGAGACCCAGTACCTC.

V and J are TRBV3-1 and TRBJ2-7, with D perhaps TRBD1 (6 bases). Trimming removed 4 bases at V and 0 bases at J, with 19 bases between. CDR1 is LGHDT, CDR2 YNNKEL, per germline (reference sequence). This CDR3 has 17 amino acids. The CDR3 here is CASSPVRTGSLSYEQYF. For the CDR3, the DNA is TGTGCCAGCAGCCCCGTCCGCACAGGGTCCCTCTCCTACGAGCAGTACTTC.

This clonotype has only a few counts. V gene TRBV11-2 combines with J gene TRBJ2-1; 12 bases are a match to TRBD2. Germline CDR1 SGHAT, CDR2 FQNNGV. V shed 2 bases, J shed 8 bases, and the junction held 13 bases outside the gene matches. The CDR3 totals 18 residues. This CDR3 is CASSLTVSRTSGIHEQFF. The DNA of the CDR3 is TGTGCCAGCAGCTTAACGGTATCGAGGACTAGCGGGATCCATGAGCAGTTCTTC.

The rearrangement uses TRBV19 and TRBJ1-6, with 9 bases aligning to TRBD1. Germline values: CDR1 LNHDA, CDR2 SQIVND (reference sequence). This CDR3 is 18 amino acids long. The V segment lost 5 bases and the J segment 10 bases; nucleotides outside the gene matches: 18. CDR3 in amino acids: CASSHSGTGLSQYSPLHF. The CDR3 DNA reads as TGTGCCAGTAGTCATTCTGGGACAGGGTTATCCCAATACTCACCCCTCCACTTT.

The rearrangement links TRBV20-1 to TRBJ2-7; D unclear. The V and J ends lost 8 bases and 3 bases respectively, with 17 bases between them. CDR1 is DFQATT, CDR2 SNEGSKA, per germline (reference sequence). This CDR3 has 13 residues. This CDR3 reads CSNIDWPNYEQYF. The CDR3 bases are TGCAGTAATATTGACTGGCCGAACTACGAGCAGTACTTC.

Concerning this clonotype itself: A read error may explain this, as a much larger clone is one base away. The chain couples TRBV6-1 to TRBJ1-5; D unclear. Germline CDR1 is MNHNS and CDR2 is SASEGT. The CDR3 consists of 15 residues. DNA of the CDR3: TGTGCCAGCAGTCTGTCTCCTCATAGCAATCGGCCCCAGCATTTT. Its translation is CASSLSPHSNRPQHF.